The clone carrying this TCR beta chain has just a few counts. With a much larger clone just one base away, this may be a read error. The record originates from a study of T cells in Graves' hyperthyroidism and ophthalmopathy. The V end was cut by 3 bases, the J end by 0 bases, with 6 bases between. The CDR3 covers 15 residues. Germline-derived CDR1 and CDR2 are MNHNS and SASEGT. The CDR3 regions of TCR beta were amplified from RNA transcripts. The HTBI set primed first-round TCR CDR3 RT-PCR. TCRdb recomputed calls from the multiplex PCR reads with MiXCR, one row per CDR3 protein. The sample contains approximately 410,000 distinct CDR3 sequences, roughly 15% of which appear only once. Patients counted as stable if ophthalmopathy did not develop within 18 months. It was uncontrolled infection, other autoimmune disease, pregnancy or lactation that excluded patients.

The chain links TRBV6-1 to TRBJ2-6, with D perhaps TRBD1 (5 bases). Sequenced input: blood. The receptor was isolated from a woman aged 18-29 years with Graves' hyperthyroidism. The CDR3 sequence is CASSDDSSGANVLTF. CDR3 nucleotides: TGTGCCAGCAGTGATGACAGCTCTGGGGCCAACGTCCTGACTTTC.